This T cell receptor (beta chain) comes out of a study of T-cell memory formation after mild COVID-19. About the research overall: Each donor largely had its own TCR clusters.

Study findings and constraints: Later expanders leaned CD4+, whereas day 15 to 85 contracting clones were balanced CD4/CD8.

Regarding this clonotype: The antigen is unknown.

Losses at the gene ends were 4 bases for V and 5 bases for J; bases not matched to a gene: 7. Germline-derived CDR1 and CDR2 are LGHNA and YSLEER. The CDR3 length is 15 residues. It was 5'RACE with constant-segment primers that produced the TCR alpha and TCR beta cDNA libraries, which carried sample barcodes and UMIs. A single record per CDR3 protein comes from TCRdb applying MiXCR to the 5' RACE reads. The sample shows fewer than 500,000 distinct CDR3 sequences, about 23% of them seen only once. The sequence was obtained from an adult woman who had mild COVID-19 (a few samples of this study predate the infection). Cell type and time point are not known. The chain employs TRBV4-3 and TRBJ2-7; 11 bases fit TRBD2. The specimen sequenced was PBMCs or a T cell subset sorted from them (not recorded which). The CDR3 coding sequence is TGCGCCAGCAGCCGTGTAGCGGGAGGGCCGGACGAGCAGTACTTC. Translated, it gives CASSRVAGGPDEQYF.